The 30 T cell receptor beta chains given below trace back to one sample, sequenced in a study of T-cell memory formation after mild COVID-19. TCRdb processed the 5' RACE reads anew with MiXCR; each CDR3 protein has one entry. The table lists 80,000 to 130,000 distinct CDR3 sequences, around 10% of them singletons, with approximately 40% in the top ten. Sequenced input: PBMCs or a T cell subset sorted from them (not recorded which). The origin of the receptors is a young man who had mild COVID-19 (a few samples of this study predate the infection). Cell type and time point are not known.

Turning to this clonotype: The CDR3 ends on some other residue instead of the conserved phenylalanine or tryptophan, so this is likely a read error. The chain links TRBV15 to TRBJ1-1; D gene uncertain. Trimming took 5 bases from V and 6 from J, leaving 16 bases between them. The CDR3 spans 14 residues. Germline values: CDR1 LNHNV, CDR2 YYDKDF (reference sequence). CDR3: CATSVSRGMAEAFS. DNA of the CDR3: TGTGCCACCAGCGTATCGCGGGGTATGGCTGAAGCTTTCTCT.

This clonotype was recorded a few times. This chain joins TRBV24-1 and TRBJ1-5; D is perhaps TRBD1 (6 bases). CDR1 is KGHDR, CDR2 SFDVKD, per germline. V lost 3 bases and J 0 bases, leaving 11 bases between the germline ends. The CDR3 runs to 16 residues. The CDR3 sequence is CATSDNGQYSNQPQHF. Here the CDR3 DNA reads TGTGCCACCAGTGATAATGGACAGTATAGCAATCAGCCCCAGCATTTT.

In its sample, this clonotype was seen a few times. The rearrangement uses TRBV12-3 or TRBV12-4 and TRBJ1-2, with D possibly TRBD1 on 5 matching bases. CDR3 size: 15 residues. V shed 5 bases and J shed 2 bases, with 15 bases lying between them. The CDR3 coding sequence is TGTGCCAGCAGTGCCCGGACTGGGGCAAACTATGGCTACACCTTC. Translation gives CASSARTGANYGYTF.

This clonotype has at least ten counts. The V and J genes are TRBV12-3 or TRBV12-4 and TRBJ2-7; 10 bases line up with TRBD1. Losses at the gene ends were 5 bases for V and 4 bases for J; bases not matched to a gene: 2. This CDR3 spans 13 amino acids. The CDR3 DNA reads TGTGCCAGCAGTCAGGGACAGGGGTACGAGCAGTACTTC. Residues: CASSQGQGYEQYF.

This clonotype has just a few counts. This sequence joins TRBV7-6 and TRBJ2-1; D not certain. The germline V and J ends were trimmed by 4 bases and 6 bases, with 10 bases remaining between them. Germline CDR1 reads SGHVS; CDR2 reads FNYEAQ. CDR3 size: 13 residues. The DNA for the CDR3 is TGTGCCAGCAGCTCCGAAGCCCTCAATGAGCAGTTCTTC. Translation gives CASSSEALNEQFF.

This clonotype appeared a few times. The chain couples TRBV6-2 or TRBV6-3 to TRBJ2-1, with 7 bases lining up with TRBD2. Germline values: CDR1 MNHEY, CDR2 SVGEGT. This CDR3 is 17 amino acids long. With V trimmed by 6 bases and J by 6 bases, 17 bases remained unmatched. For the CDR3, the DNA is TGTGCCAGCAGCCGCAGGATCCTAGCGGTGGTGTCCAATGAGCAGTTCTTC. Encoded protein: CASSRRILAVVSNEQFF.

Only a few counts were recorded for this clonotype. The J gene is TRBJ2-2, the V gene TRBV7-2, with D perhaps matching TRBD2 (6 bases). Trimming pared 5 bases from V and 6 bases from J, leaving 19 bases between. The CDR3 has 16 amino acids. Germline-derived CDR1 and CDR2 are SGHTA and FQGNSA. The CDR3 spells CASSPRLGGTAGELFF. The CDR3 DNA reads TGTGCCAGCAGCCCACGACTAGGTGGGACCGCCGGGGAGCTGTTTTTT.

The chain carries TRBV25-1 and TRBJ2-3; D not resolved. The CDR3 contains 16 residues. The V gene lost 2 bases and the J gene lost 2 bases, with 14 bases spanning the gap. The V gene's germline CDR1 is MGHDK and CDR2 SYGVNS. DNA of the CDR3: TGTGCCAGCAGTGAAGGGGTCAGAGGATTCACAGATACGCAGTATTTT. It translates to CASSEGVRGFTDTQYF. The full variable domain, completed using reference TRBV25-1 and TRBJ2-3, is EADIYQTPRYLVIGTGKKITLECSQTMGHDKMYWYQQDPGMELHLIHYSYGVNSTEKGDLSSESTVSRIRTEHFPLTLESARPSHTSQYLCASSEGVRGFTDTQYFGPGTRLTVL.

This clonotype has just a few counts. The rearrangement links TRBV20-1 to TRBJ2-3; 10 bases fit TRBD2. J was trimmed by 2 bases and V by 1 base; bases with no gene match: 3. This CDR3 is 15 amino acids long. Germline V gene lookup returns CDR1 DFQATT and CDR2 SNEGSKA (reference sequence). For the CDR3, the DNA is TGCAGTGCTAGAGTACTAGCGGGGCTCACAGATACGCAGTATTTT. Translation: CSARVLAGLTDTQYF.

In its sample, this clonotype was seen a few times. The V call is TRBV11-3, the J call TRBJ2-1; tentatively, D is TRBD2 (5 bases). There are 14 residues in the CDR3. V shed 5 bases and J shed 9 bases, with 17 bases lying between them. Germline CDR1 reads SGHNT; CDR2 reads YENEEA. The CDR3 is CASSTATRGREQFF. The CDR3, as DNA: TGTGCCAGCAGCACTGCGACCCGAGGGCGTGAGCAGTTCTTC.

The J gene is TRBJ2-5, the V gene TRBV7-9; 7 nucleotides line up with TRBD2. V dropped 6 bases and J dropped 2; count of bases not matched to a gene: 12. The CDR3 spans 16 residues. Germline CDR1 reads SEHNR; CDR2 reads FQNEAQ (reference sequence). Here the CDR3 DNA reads TGTGCCAGCAGTTACGTCCCTAGCGGAGGACAAGAGACCCAGTACTTC. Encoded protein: CASSYVPSGGQETQYF.

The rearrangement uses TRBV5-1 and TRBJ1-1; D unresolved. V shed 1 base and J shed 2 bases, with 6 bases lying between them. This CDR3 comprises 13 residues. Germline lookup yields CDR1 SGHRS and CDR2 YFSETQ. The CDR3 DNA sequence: TGCGCCAGCAGCTTGTACAGCAACACTGAAGCTTTCTTT. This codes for CASSLYSNTEAFF.

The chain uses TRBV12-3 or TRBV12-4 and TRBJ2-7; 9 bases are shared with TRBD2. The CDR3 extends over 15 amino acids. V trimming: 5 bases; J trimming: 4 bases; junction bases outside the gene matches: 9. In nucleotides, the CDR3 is TGTGCCAGCAGTCTGGGCCTAGCGGGGACGTACGAGCAGTACTTC. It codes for CASSLGLAGTYEQYF.

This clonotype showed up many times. CDR3 sequence: CASSLGPEEELFF. Written as DNA, the CDR3 is TGTGCCAGCAGCTTGGGCCCCGAGGAGGAGCTGTTTTTT. The rearrangement links TRBV7-6 to TRBJ2-2; no definite D call. This CDR3 is 13 amino acids long. Deletions cut 3 bases from V and 10 bases from J, with 12 bases between. Looked up from germline, CDR1 is SGHVS and CDR2 is FNYEAQ.

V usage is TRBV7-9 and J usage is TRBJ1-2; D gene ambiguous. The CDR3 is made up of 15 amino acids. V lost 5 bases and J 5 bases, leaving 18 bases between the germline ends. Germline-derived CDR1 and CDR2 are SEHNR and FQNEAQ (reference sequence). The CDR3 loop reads CASSPGGGSNYGYTF. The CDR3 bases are TGTGCCAGCAGCCCAGGAGGAGGGTCAAATTATGGCTACACCTTC.

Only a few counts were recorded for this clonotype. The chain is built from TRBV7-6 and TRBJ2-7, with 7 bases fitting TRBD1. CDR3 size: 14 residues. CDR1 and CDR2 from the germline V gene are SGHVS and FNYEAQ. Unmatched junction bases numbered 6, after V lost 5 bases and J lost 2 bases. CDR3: CASSQGQKPYEQYF. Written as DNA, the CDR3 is TGTGCCAGCAGCCAGGGACAGAAACCCTACGAGCAGTACTTC. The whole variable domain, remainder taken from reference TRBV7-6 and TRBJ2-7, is GAGVSQSPRYKVTKRGQDVALRCDPISGHVSLYWYRQALGQGPEFLTYFNYEAQQDKSGLPNDRFSAERPEGSISTLTIQRTEQRDSAMYRCASSQGQKPYEQYFGPGTRLTVT.

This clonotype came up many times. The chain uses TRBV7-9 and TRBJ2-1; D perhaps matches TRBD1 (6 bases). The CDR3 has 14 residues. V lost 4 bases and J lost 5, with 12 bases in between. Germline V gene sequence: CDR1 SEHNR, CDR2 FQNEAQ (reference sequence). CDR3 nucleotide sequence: TGTGCCAGCAGCTGGACAGAAGGGAACAATGAGCAGTTCTTC. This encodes CASSWTEGNNEQFF.

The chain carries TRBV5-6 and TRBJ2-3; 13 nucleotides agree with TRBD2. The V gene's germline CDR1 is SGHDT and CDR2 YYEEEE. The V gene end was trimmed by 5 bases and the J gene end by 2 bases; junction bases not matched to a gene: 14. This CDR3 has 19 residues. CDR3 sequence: CASRLTSGGPSTYTDTQYF. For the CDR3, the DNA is TGTGCCAGCAGATTGACTAGCGGGGGGCCATCGACGTACACAGATACGCAGTATTTT.

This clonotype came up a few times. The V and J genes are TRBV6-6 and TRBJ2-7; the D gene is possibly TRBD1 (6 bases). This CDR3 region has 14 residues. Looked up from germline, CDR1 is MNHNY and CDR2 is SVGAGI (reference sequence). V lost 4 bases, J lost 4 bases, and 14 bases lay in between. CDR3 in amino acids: CASSFTGHSYEQYV. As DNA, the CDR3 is TGTGCCAGCAGTTTCACGGGACACTCTTACGAGCAGTACGTC.

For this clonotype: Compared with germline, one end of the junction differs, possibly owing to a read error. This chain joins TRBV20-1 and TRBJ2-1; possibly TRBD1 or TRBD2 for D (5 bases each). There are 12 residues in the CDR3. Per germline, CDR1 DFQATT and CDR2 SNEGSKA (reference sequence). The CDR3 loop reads CSARDLGNDQFF. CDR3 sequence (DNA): TGCAGTGCCCGGGACCTGGGCAATGATCAGTTCTTC.

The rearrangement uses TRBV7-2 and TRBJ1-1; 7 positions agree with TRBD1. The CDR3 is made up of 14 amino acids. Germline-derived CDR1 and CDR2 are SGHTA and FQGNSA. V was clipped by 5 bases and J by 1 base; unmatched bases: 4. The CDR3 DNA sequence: TGTGCCAGCAGCGGGGGACAGTGGAACACTGAAGCTTTCTTT. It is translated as CASSGGQWNTEAFF.

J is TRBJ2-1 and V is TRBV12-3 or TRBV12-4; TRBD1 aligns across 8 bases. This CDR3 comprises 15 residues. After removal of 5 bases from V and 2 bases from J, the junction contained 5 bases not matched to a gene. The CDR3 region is CASSVPTGAYNEQFF. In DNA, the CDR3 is TGTGCCAGCAGTGTCCCGACAGGGGCCTACAATGAGCAGTTCTTC.

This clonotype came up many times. The CDR3 region is CASSLGHSQTQYF. As DNA, the CDR3 is TGTGCCAGCAGCTTAGGGCATTCTCAGACCCAGTACTTC. The V call is TRBV7-6, the J call TRBJ2-5; D is unclear. Germline lookup yields CDR1 SGHVS and CDR2 FNYEAQ. The CDR3 spans 13 residues. With 1 base removed from V and 6 bases from J, the gap between germline ends came to 9 bases.

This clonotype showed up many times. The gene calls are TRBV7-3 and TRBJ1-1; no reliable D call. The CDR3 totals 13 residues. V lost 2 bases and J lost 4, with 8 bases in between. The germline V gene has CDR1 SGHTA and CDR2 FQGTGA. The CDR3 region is CASSLALSTEAFF. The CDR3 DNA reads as TGTGCCAGCAGCTTAGCCCTGTCCACTGAAGCTTTCTTT.

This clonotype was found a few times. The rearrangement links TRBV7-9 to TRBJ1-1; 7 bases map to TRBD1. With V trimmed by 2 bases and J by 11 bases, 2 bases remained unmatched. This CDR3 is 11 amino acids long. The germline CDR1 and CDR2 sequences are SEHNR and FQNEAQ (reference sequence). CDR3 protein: CASSLFRGAFF. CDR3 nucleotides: TGTGCCAGCAGCTTATTCAGGGGGGCTTTCTTT.

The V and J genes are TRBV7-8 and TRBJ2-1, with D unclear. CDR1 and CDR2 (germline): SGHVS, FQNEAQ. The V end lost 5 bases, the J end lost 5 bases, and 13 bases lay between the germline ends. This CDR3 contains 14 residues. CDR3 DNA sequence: TGTGCCAGCAGCCCGTATGTGAGCAACAATGAGCAGTTCTTC. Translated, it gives CASSPYVSNNEQFF.

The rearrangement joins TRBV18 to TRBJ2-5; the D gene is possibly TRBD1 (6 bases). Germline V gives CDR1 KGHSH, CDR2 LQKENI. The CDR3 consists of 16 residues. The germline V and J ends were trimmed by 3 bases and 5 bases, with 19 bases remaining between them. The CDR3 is CASSPSDSDEAETQYF. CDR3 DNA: TGTGCCAGCTCACCTTCGGACAGTGATGAAGCGGAGACCCAGTACTTC. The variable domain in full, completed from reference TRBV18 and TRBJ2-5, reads NAGVMQNPRHLVRRRGQEARLRCSPMKGHSHVYWYRQLPEEGLKFMVYLQKENIIDESGMPKERFSAEFPKEGPSILRIQQVVRGDSAAYFCASSPSDSDEAETQYFGPGTRLLVL.

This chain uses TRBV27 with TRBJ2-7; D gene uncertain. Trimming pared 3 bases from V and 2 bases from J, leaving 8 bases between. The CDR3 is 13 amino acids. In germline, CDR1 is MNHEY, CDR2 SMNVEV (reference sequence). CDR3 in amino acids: CASSFKLPYEQYF. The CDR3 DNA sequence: TGTGCCAGCAGTTTCAAGCTCCCCTACGAGCAGTACTTC.

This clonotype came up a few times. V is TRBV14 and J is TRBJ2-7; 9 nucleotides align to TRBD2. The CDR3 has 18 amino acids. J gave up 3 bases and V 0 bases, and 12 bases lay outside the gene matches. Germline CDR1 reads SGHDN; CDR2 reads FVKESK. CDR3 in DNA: TGTGCCAGCAGCCAAGAGGAGAGCGGGGGGCGCTTTTACTACGAGCAGTACGTC. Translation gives CASSQEESGGRFYYEQYV.

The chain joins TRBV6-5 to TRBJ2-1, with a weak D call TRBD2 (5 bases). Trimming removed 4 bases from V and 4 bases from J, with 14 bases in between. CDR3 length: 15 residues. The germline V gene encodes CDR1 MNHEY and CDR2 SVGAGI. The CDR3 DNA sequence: TGTGCCAGCAGTTTGCCGGGGTTCTCGTACAATGAGCAGTTCTTC. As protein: CASSLPGFSYNEQFF.